This T cell receptor beta chain emerged from a study of blood T cells in healthy people across ages. Investigators took around 11 milliliters of peripheral blood from every donor. About this clonotype: Its antigen is unidentified.

Whole-study results and caveats: Calculation of diversity from one million T cells yielded estimates considered to be underestimates. Among T cells, TCR beta diversity per million cells dropped roughly linearly as age rose.

The CDR3 length is 13 residues. The V gene's germline CDR1 is MNHNY and CDR2 SVGAGI (reference sequence). V gave up 6 bases and J gave up 6 bases, with 11 bases separating them. A second about 6 to 11 cycle PCR used barcoded and J-beta primers. A template-switch adaptor that had 12 random nucleotides put a tag on each cDNA molecule. TCRdb analysed the 5' RACE reads with MiXCR anew, one entry per CDR3 protein. The data hold 1.6 million or so distinct CDR3 sequences, with almost 35% observed a single time. This sequence joins TRBV6-6 and TRBJ1-4; no clear D gene. The specimen sequenced was blood. The sequence derives from a woman aged 25 to 39 in good health. The DNA of the CDR3 is TGTGCCAGCAGGGGTCCCCAGCATGAAAAACTGTTTTTT. Translating it yields CASRGPQHEKLFF.